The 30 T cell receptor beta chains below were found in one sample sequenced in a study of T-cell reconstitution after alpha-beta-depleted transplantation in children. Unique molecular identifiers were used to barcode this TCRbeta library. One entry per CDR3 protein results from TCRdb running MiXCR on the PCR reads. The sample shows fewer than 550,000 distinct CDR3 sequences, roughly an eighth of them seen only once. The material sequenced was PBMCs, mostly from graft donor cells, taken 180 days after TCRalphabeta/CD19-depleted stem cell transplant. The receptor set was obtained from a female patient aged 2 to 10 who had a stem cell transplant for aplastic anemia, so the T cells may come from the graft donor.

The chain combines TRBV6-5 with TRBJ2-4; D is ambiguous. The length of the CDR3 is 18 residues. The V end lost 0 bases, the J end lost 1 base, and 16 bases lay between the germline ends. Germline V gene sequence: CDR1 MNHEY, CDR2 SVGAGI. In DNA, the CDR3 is TGTGCCAGCAGTTACTCGCAGACCTACTTAGGGGCCAAAAACATTCAGTACTTC. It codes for CASSYSQTYLGAKNIQYF.

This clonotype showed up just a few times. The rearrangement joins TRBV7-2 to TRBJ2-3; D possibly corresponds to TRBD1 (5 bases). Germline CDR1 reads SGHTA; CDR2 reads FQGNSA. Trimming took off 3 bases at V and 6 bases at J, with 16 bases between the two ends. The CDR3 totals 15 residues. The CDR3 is CASSFQGAYFDTQYF. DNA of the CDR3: TGTGCCAGCAGCTTCCAGGGTGCCTACTTCGATACGCAGTATTTT.

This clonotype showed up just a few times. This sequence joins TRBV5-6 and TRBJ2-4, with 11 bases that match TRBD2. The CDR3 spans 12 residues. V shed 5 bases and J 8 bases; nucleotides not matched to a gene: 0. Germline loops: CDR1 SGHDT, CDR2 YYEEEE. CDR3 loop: CASSSGRDIQYF. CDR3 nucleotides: TGTGCCAGCAGTAGCGGGAGGGACATTCAGTACTTC.

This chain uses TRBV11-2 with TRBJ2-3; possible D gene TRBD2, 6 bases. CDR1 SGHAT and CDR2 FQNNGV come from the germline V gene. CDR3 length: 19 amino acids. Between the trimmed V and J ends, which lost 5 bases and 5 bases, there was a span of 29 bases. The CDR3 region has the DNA TGTGCCAGCAGCCGGGCGGGACGGCCTGCTCTCCTCCCCGGAGATACGCAGTATTTT. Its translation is CASSRAGRPALLPGDTQYF.

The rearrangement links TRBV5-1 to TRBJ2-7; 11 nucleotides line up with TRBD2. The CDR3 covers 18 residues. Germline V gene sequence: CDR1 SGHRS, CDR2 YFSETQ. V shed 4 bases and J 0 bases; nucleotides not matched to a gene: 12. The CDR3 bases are TGCGCCAGCAGCCCCCGGGCCGGACTAGCGGGCAACTCCTACGAGCAGTACGTC. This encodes CASSPRAGLAGNSYEQYV.

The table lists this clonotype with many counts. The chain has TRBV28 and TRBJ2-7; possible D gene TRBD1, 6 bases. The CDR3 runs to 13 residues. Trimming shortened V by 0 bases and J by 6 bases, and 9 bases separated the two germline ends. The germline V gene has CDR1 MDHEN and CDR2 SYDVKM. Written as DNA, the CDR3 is TGTGCCAGCAGTTTATGGGGGGCCCGCGAGCAGTACGTC. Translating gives CASSLWGAREQYV.

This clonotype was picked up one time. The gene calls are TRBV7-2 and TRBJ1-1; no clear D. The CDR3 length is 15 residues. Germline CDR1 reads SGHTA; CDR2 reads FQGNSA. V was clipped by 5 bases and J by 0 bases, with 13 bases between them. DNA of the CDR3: TGTGCCAGCAGCGAGCTGAGGACGGTGAACACTGAAGCTTTCTTT. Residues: CASSELRTVNTEAFF.

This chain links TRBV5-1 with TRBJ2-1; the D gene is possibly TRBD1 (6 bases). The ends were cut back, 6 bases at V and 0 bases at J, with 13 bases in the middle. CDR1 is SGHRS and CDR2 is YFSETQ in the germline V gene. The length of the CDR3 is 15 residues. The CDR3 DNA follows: TGCGCCAGCACCCAAGAGACAGGCTCCTACAATGAGCAGTTCTTC. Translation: CASTQETGSYNEQFF.

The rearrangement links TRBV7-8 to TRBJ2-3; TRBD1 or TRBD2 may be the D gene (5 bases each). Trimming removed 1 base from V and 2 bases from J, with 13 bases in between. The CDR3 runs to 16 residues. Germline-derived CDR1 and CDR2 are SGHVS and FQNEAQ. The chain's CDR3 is CASSLGGSHFTDTQYF. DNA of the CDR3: TGTGCCAGCAGCTTAGGGGGGTCCCACTTCACAGATACGCAGTATTTT. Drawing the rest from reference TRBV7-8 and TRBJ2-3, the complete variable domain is GAGVSQSPRYKVAKRGQDVALRCDPISGHVSLFWYQQALGQGPEFLTYFQNEAQLDKSGLPSDRFFAERPEGSVSTLKIQRTQQEDSAVYLCASSLGGSHFTDTQYFGPGTRLTVL.

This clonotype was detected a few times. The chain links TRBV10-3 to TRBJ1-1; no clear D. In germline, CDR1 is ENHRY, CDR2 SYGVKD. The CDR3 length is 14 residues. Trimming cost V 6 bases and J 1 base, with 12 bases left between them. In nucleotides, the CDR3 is TGTGCCATCAGGGACCGAACGTCGAACACTGAAGCTTTCTTT. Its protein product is CAIRDRTSNTEAFF.

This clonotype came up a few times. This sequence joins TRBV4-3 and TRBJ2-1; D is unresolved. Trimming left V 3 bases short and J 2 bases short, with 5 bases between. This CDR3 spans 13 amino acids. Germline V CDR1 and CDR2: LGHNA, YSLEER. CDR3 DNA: TGCGCCAGCAGCCAGGTTCCCTACAATGAGCAGTTCTTC. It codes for CASSQVPYNEQFF.

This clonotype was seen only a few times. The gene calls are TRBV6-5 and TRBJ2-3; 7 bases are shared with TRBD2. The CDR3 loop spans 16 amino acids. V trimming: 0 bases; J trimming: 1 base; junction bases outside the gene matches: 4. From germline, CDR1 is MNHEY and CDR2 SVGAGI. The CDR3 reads CASSYSILARTDTQYF. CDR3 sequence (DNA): TGTGCCAGCAGTTACTCGATACTAGCGCGCACAGATACGCAGTATTTT.

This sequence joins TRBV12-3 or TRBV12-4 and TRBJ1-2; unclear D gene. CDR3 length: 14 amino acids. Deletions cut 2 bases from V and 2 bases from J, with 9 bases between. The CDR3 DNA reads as TGTGCCAGCAGTTTACGCTTAGGGAACTATGGCTACACCTTC. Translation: CASSLRLGNYGYTF.

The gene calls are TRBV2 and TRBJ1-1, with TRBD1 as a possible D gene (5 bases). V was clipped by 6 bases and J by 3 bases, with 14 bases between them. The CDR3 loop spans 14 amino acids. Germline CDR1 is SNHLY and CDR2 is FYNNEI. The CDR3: CASRYGAMDTEAFF. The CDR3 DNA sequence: TGTGCCAGCAGATACGGGGCCATGGACACTGAAGCTTTCTTT.

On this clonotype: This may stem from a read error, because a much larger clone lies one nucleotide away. The CDR3 DNA follows: TGTGCCACCATCAAGGCTGAGGACACAGATACGCAGTATTTT. Translating gives CATIKAEDTDTQYF. The genes are TRBV15 and TRBJ2-3; D gene uncertain. V lost 7 bases and J 2 bases, leaving 13 bases between the germline ends. Germline values: CDR1 LNHNV, CDR2 YYDKDF (reference sequence). The CDR3 runs 14 residues.

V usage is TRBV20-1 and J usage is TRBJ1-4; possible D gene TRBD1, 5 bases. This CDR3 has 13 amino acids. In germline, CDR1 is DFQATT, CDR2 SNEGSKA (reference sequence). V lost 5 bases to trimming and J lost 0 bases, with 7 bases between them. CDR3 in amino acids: CSAHRSTNEKLFF. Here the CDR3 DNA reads TGCAGTGCTCACAGGTCAACTAATGAAAAACTGTTTTTT.

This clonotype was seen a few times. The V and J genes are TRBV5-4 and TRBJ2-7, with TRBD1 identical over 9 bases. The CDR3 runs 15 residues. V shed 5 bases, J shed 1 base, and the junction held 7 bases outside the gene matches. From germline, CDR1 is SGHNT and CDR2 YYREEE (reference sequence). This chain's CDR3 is CASRPDRGRSYEQYV. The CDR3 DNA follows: TGTGCCAGCAGACCGGACAGGGGAAGGTCCTACGAGCAGTACGTC.

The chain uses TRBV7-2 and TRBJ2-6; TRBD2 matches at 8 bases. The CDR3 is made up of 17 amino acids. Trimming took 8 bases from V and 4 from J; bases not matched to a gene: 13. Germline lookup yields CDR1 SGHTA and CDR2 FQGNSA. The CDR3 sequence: CASDLVSGRAGANVLTF. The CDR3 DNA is TGTGCCAGCGACTTGGTCTCCGGGAGGGCCGGGGCCAACGTCCTGACTTTC.

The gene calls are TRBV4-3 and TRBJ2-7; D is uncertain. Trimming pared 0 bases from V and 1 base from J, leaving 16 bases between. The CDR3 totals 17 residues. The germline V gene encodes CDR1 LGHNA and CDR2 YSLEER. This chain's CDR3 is CASSQEVGTVISYEQYF. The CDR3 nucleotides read TGCGCCAGCAGCCAAGAAGTAGGCACGGTCATTTCCTACGAGCAGTACTTC.

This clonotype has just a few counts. CDR3 protein: CASSLKGGLGNYGYTF. The CDR3 DNA sequence: TGTGCCAGCAGCTTGAAGGGCGGTCTCGGAAACTATGGCTACACCTTC. The chain combines TRBV5-6 with TRBJ1-2; D remains ambiguous. This CDR3 contains 16 residues. V lost 1 base and J 2 bases, leaving 15 bases between the germline ends. Looked up from germline, CDR1 is SGHDT and CDR2 is YYEEEE.

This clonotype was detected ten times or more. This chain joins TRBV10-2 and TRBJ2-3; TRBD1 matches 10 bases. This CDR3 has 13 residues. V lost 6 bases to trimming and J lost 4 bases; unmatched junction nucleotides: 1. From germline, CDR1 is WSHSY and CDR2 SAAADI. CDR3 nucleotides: TGCGCCAGCAGGACAGGGGGCGCAGATACGCAGTATTTT. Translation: CASRTGGADTQYF.

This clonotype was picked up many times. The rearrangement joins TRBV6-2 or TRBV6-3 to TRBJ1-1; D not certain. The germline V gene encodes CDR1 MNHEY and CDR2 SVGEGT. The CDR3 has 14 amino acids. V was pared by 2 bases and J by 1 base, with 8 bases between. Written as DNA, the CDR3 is TGTGCCAGCAGTTACGGCCACGGGAACACTGAAGCTTTCTTT. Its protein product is CASSYGHGNTEAFF.

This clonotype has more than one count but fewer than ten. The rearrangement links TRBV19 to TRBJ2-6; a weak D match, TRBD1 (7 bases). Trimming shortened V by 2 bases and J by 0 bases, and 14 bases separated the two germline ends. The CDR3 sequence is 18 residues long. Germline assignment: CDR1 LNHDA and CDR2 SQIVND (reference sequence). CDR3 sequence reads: CASSIMAGGSSGANVLTF. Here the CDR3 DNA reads TGTGCCAGTAGTATAATGGCAGGGGGGAGCTCTGGGGCCAACGTCCTGACTTTC. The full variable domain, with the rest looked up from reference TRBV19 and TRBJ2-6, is DGGITQSPKYLFRKEGQNVTLSCEQNLNHDAMYWYRQDPGQGLRLIYYSQIVNDFQKGDIAEGYSVSREKKESFPLTVTSAQKNPTAFYLCASSIMAGGSSGANVLTFGAGSRLTVL.

The CDR3 region is CASSLDVRHYSGNTIYF. CDR3 sequence (DNA): TGTGCCAGCAGCTTAGACGTCAGGCACTACTCTGGAAACACCATATATTTT. V and J are TRBV11-2 and TRBJ1-3; D gene ambiguous. This CDR3 has 17 amino acids. V lost 0 bases, J lost 0 bases, and 12 bases lay in between. Per germline, CDR1 SGHAT and CDR2 FQNNGV. Complete variable domain (other parts from reference TRBV11-2 and TRBJ1-3): EAGVAQSPRYKIIEKRQSVAFWCNPISGHATLYWYQQILGQGPKLLIQFQNNGVVDDSQLPKDRFSAERLKGVDSTLKIQPAKLEDSAVYLCASSLDVRHYSGNTIYFGEGSWLTVV.

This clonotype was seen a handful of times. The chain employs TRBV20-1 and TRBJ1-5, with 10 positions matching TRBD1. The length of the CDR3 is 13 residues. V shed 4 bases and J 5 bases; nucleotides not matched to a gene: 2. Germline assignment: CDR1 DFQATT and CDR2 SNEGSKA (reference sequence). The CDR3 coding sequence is TGCAGTGCTATGACAGGGGGCGATCAGCCCCAGCATTTT. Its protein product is CSAMTGGDQPQHF.

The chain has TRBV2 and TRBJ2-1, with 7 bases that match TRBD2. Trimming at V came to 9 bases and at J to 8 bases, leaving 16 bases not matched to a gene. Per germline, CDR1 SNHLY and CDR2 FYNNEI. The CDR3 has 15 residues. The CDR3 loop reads CARVPSRTSRDEQFF. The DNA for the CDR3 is TGTGCCAGGGTCCCCAGTCGGACTAGTCGCGATGAGCAGTTCTTC.

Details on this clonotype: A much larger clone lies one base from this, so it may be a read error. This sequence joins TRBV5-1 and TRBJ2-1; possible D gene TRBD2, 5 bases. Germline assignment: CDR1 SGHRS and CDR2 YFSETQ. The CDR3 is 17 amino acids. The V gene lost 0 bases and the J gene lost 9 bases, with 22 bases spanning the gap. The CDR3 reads CASSLAISESSLSEQFF. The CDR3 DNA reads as TGCGCCAGCAGCTTGGCCATTAGCGAGAGCTCTTTATCTGAGCAGTTCTTC. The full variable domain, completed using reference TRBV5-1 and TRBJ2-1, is KAGVTQTPRYLIKTRGQQVTLSCSPISGHRSVSWYQQTPGQGLQFLFEYFSETQRNKGNFPGRFSGRQFSNSRSEMNVSTLELGDSALYLCASSLAISESSLSEQFFGPGTRLTVL.

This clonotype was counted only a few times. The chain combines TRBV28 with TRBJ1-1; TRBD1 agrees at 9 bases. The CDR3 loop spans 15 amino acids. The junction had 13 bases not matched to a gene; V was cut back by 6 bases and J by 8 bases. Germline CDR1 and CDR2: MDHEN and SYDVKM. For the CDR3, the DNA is TGTGCCAGCAGACGACCCCTGATACAGGGGGCCGAAGCTTTCTTT. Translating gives CASRRPLIQGAEAFF.

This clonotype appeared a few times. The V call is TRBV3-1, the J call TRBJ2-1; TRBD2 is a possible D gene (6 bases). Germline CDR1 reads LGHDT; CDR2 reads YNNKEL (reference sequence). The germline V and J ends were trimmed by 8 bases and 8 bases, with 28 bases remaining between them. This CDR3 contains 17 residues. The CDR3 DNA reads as TGTGCCAGCTCCAACCGTGCGGGGAAACCCATTTCCGATGAGCAGTTCTTC. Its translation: CASSNRAGKPISDEQFF.

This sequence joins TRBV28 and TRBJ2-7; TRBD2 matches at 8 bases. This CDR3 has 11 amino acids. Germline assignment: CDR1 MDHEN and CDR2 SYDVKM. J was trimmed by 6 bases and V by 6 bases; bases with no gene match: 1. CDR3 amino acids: CASSGRGEQYF. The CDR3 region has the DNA TGTGCCAGCAGCGGGAGGGGCGAGCAGTACTTC.